These T cell receptor beta chains were read from a single sample in a study of cytomegalovirus exposure and HLA in healthy donors. Libraries were prepared by immunoSEQ multiplex PCR; TCRdb keeps only in-frame clonotypes and omits some of them. The repertoire has 110,000 or so clones, 67% of them found once; the top ten carry 7.5% to 9%. Sequencing was carried out using PBMCs. The receptors were gathered from a man aged 18 to 30 in good health and CMV-seropositive. The CDR3 runs from the conserved cysteine through the conserved F or W. Fields, in order: V gene, CDR3 protein.

v_call: TRBV7-2
cdr3_aa: CASSGTRRAQYF

v_call: TRBV5-6
cdr3_aa: CASSLLRGRSTDTQYF

v_call: TRBV9
cdr3_aa: CASSADRRLQETQYF

v_call: TRBV30
cdr3_aa: CAWSDLSGGVRETQYF

v_call: TRBV5-6
cdr3_aa: CASSLTGGGYSGNTIYF

v_call: TRBV25-1
cdr3_aa: CASSGTSGGEIQFF

v_call: TRBV28
cdr3_aa: CAVGKGGGTTSPQHF

v_call: TRBV2
cdr3_aa: CASRQTGRLAGGSTDTQYF

v_call: TRBV6-5
cdr3_aa: CASRGTGVGGYTF

v_call: TRBV6-5
cdr3_aa: CASSTSGVAKNIQYF

v_call: TRBV5-4
cdr3_aa: CASSLAPGRIDTEAFF

v_call: TRBV4-2
cdr3_aa: CASSQDPRGNQPQHF

v_call: TRBV9
cdr3_aa: CASSPKQPTDSYEQYF

v_call: TRBV7-2
cdr3_aa: CASSPGLELFF

v_call: TRBV6-1
cdr3_aa: CASRQALYGYTF

v_call: TRBV7-2
cdr3_aa: CASSAIPGAELNEKLFF

v_call: TRBV5-1
cdr3_aa: CASSLALIGGGGGEQYF

v_call: TRBV2
cdr3_aa: CASTPLYGTPDSYEQYF

v_call: TRBV15
cdr3_aa: CATSGDLAKNIQYF

v_call: TRBV7-9
cdr3_aa: CASSLAGRGGSNQPQHF

v_call: TRBV7-9
cdr3_aa: CASGRGLAGGETQYF

v_call: TRBV7-9
cdr3_aa: CASSFAGTHGNTIYF

v_call: TRBV2
cdr3_aa: CASSGFTGVRPQHF

v_call: TRBV5-1
cdr3_aa: CASSLETGLYGYTF

v_call: TRBV23-1
cdr3_aa: CASSQNREGAWNTGELFF

v_call: TRBV7-8
cdr3_aa: CASSLARNTEAFF

v_call: TRBV4-1
cdr3_aa: CASSPLVTDTQYF

v_call: TRBV19
cdr3_aa: CASSIAGGGANTEAFF

v_call: TRBV11-2
cdr3_aa: CASSLDGGLDTQYF

v_call: TRBV11-2
cdr3_aa: CASSTTGGYNTEAFF

v_call: TRBV7-9
cdr3_aa: CASSRGLAGGPGELFF

v_call: TRBV5-1
cdr3_aa: CASSLTGTEYNEQFF

v_call: TRBV28
cdr3_aa: CASKTGAKGTDTQYF

v_call: TRBV11-3
cdr3_aa: CASSGTGVEQFF

v_call: TRBV18
cdr3_aa: CASSERAVNTEAFF

v_call: TRBV7-9
cdr3_aa: CASSLTGGRETQYF

v_call: TRBV28
cdr3_aa: CASSLTGHQPQHF

v_call: TRBV6-4
cdr3_aa: CASSDGTSHTDTQYF

v_call: TRBV2
cdr3_aa: CASSAAGGSYEQYF

v_call: TRBV28
cdr3_aa: CASTLSGGAKNIQYF

v_call: TRBV10-3
cdr3_aa: CAISAVMGGETQYF

v_call: TRBV6-5
cdr3_aa: CASSRTGEGYGYTF